The 12 T cell receptor beta chains below all came from one sample that was sequenced in a study of a mutant IDH1 vaccine in newly diagnosed glioma. Described time point: week 5, during vaccination. It was 300 ug of mutant IDH1 20-mer peptide that made up each vaccine dose, given with topical imiquimod. Libraries were prepared by immunoSEQ multiplex PCR; TCRdb keeps only in-frame clonotypes and omits some of them. The sample records under 30,000 clones, 77% being singletons. These TCRs are of unknown antigen specificity. Sequencing used PBMCs, obtained from a glioma patient whose treatment included an IDH1 peptide vaccine. These TCRs come from a man aged 40-55 years with glioma.

The chain carries TRBV7-2 and TRBJ1-1; D is uncertain. The V gene lost 8 bases and the J gene lost 0 bases, with 10 bases spanning the gap. The CDR3 sequence is 13 residues long. The germline CDR1 and CDR2 sequences are SGHTA and FQGNSA. The CDR3, as DNA: TGTGCCAGCTCGGAGGGATTGAACACTGAAGCTTTCTTT. Translated, it gives CASSEGLNTEAFF. Looking up the rest from reference TRBV7-2 and TRBJ1-1 gives the full variable domain: GAGVSQSPSNKVTEKGKDVELRCDPISGHTALYWYRQSLGQGLEFLIYFQGNSAPDKSGLPSDRFSAERTGGSVSTLTIQRTQQEDSAVYLCASSEGLNTEAFFGQGTRLTVV.

V and J are TRBV27 and TRBJ2-3; 10 bases fit TRBD2. The CDR3 contains 19 residues. CDR1 MNHEY and CDR2 SMNVEV come from the germline V gene (reference sequence). J gave up 0 bases and V 0 bases, and 9 bases lay outside the gene matches. The CDR3 loop is CASSLSLSGRGPSTDTQYF. CDR3 in DNA: TGTGCCAGCAGTTTATCGCTAAGCGGGAGGGGGCCCAGCACAGATACGCAGTATTTT.

The chain combines TRBV29-1 with TRBJ2-2, with D possibly TRBD1 on 6 matching bases. The CDR3 length is 11 residues. Between the trimmed V and J ends, which lost 7 bases and 6 bases, there was a span of 9 bases. Germline V lookup: CDR1 SQVTM, CDR2 ANQGSEA. The CDR3 DNA sequence: TGCAGCGCTGACAGGTCCGGGGAGCTGTTTTTT. This gives the protein CSADRSGELFF.

The genes are TRBV6-5 and TRBJ2-1, with D possibly being TRBD2 (6 bases). Germline V CDR1 and CDR2: MNHEY, SVGAGI. The length of the CDR3 is 15 residues. V lost 7 bases to trimming and J lost 6 bases, with 19 bases between them. The CDR3 DNA is TGTGCCAGCACCCCCCGTCCGGGACTCACCAATGAGCAGTTCTTC. This translates into CASTPRPGLTNEQFF.

This chain links TRBV5-4 with TRBJ1-2; D not resolved. The CDR3 runs to 15 residues. Trimming cost V 0 bases and J 4 bases, with 13 bases left between them. The V gene's germline CDR1 is SGHNT and CDR2 YYREEE (reference sequence). CDR3 nucleotide sequence: TGTGCCAGCAGCTTGGTGGCAGTTCGAGGCTATGGCTACACCTTC. Its translation: CASSLVAVRGYGYTF.

The chain joins TRBV10-1 to TRBJ2-7; perhaps TRBD2 as D (5 bases). The length of the CDR3 is 17 residues. Trimming removed 8 bases from V and 0 bases from J, with 23 bases in between. Germline V gene data show CDR1 as WNHNN and CDR2 as SYGVQD (reference sequence). CDR3 residues: CASYDGLAQPCSYEQYV. Here the CDR3 DNA reads TGCGCCAGCTATGACGGACTGGCGCAACCTTGCTCCTACGAGCAGTACGTC.

This clone was found once. The genes are TRBV7-2 and TRBJ1-6; no clear D gene. Germline V gene sequence: CDR1 SGHTA, CDR2 FQGNSA. V lost 1 base, J lost 7 bases, and 11 bases lay in between. The CDR3 consists of 15 residues. DNA of the CDR3: TGTGCCAGCAGCTTAGAAGCTCTGGGCAATTCACCCCTCCACTTT. It is translated as CASSLEALGNSPLHF.

By frequency in the sample, this clone is medium-sized. V is TRBV4-1 and J is TRBJ2-7, with D perhaps matching TRBD1 (5 bases). V lost 6 bases and J 0 bases, leaving 15 bases between the germline ends. From germline, CDR1 is MGHRA and CDR2 YSYEKL. The length of the CDR3 is 15 residues. CDR3 amino acids: CASSPADISSYEQYF. Written as DNA, the CDR3 is TGCGCCAGCAGTCCGGCGGACATCAGCTCCTACGAGCAGTACTTC.

This clone was observed once. V usage is TRBV19 and J usage is TRBJ1-5; D not resolved. Trimming cost V 3 bases and J 2 bases, with 11 bases left between them. Per the germline V gene, CDR1 is LNHDA and CDR2 is SQIVND (reference sequence). This CDR3 spans 15 amino acids. This chain's CDR3 is CASSIVVSGNQPQHF. The CDR3 bases are TGTGCCAGTAGTATTGTGGTATCGGGCAATCAGCCCCAGCATTTT.

The chain couples TRBV4-3 to TRBJ2-1; D may be TRBD2 (5 bases). Germline V gives CDR1 LGHNA, CDR2 YSLEER. V lost 2 bases, J lost 6 bases, and 17 bases lay in between. This CDR3 has 16 amino acids. In DNA form, the CDR3 reads TGCGCCAGCAGCCAACAGACGGTAGCTGCGGGCAATGAGCAGTTCTTC. Residues: CASSQQTVAAGNEQFF.

Relative to its sample, this clone is medium-sized. The CDR3 region is CASTVEKGSALNTF. The CDR3 DNA follows: TGTGCCTCGACGGTGGAAAAAGGATCTGCCTTGAACACCTTC. V and J are TRBV30 and TRBJ1-2; unclear D gene. This CDR3 contains 14 residues. The V and J ends lost 7 bases and 12 bases respectively, with 27 bases between them. The germline V gene encodes CDR1 GTSNPN and CDR2 SVGIG (reference sequence).

The V call is TRBV5-6, the J call TRBJ1-1; D not resolved. Trimming pared 4 bases from V and 1 base from J, leaving 11 bases between. The CDR3 loop spans 14 amino acids. Germline V lookup: CDR1 SGHDT, CDR2 YYEEEE. CDR3 in DNA: TGTGCCAGCAGCCGACTTCACCCGAACACTGAAGCTTTCTTT. Its translation is CASSRLHPNTEAFF.